This T cell receptor beta chain was obtained from a study of T cells in Graves' hyperthyroidism and ophthalmopathy. Overall study findings and caveats: A model using 13 V-J features told ophthalmopathy apart from stable hyperthyroidism. Blood also held most thyroid clonotypes expanded beyond 0.001.

Researchers amplified the TCR beta CDR3 regions from RNA transcripts. HTBI primers were used for first-round RT-PCR of the TCR CDR3. TCRdb reprocessed the multiplex PCR reads with MiXCR, giving one entry per CDR3 protein. The sample consists of some 510,000 distinct CDR3 sequences, less than 25% of them appearing once. This clonotype was counted ten times or more. The antigen remains unidentified. Recently diagnosed hyperthyroidism of less than 2 months' duration affected patients aged 18 to 65. The CDR3 covers 13 residues. After removal of 10 bases from V and 9 bases from J, the junction contained 7 bases not matched to a gene.

This receptor was taken from a man younger than 30 with Graves' hyperthyroidism. The chain carries TRBV12-3 or TRBV12-4 and TRBJ1-6; 9 bases match TRBD1. Sequencing used blood. CDR3 nucleotide sequence: TGTGCCACTGGGACAGGGCTTGGTTCACCCCTCCACTTT. It codes for CATGTGLGSPLHF.